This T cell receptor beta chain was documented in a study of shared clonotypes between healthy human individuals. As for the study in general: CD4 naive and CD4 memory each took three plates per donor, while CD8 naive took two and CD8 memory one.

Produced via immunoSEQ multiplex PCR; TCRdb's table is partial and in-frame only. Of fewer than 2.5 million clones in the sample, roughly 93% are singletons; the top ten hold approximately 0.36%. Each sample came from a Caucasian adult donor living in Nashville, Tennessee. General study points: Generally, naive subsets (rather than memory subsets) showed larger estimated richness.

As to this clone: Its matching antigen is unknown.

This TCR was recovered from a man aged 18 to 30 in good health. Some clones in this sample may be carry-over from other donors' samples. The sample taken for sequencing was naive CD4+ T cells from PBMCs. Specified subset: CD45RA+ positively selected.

The CDR3 region has the DNA TGCGCCAGCAGCTTCCTTCCACTAGCGGGAGTCGTCAATGAGCAGTTCTTC. Its translation: CASSFLPLAGVVNEQFF. This rearrangement joins TRBV5-1 to TRBJ2-1; 11 positions match TRBD2. Trimming at V came to 2 bases and at J to 6 bases, leaving 10 bases not matched to a gene. Germline V lookup: CDR1 SGHRS, CDR2 YFSETQ. The CDR3 sequence is 17 residues long.